The 18 T cell receptor beta chains reported below all come from one sample, sequenced in a study of control samples from healthy donors and cancer patients. The table came from immunoSEQ multiplex PCR; TCRdb's copy has only in-frame clones and leaves some out. This sample has about 160,000 clones, with 92% found just once. Sequenced input: blood. Every receptor here comes from a woman between 25 and 40 years old in good health.

V usage is TRBV28 and J usage is TRBJ1-5; unclear D gene. The CDR3 runs to 15 residues. Trimming took 4 bases from V and 0 from J, leaving 10 bases between them. The germline V gene encodes CDR1 MDHEN and CDR2 SYDVKM. CDR3 sequence reads: CASSSVVHSNQPQHF. In DNA form, the CDR3 reads TGTGCCAGCAGTTCCGTAGTTCATAGCAATCAGCCCCAGCATTTT.

V usage is TRBV7-6 and J usage is TRBJ2-7; TRBD2 matches 9 bases. This CDR3 contains 14 residues. V gave up 4 bases and J gave up 6 bases; unmatched junction bases: 7. CDR1 SGHVS and CDR2 FNYEAQ come from the germline V gene. The CDR3 protein is CASSSGLAGSEQYF. The CDR3 DNA sequence: TGTGCCAGCAGCTCGGGGCTAGCGGGAAGCGAGCAGTACTTC.

This rearrangement joins TRBV10-3 to TRBJ2-3; no clear D. V lost 7 bases to trimming and J lost 2 bases, with 7 bases between them. The germline V gene has CDR1 ENHRY and CDR2 SYGVKD. The CDR3 covers 12 residues. This CDR3 reads CAIKVNTDTQYF. CDR3 coding DNA: TGTGCCATCAAAGTTAACACAGATACGCAGTATTTT.

The sample holds a few counts of this clone. The V and J genes are TRBV25-1 and TRBJ2-2; D could derive from TRBD1 or TRBD2 (5 bases each). V lost 8 bases and J 4 bases, leaving 14 bases between the germline ends. Germline lookup yields CDR1 MGHDK and CDR2 SYGVNS. This CDR3 region has 14 residues. Written as DNA, the CDR3 is TGTGCCAGCCCCGGGACGGTAACCACCGGGGAGCTGTTTTTT. As protein: CASPGTVTTGELFF.

The CDR3 is CASSLGTGRGRNEKLFF. The CDR3 bases are TGCGCCAGCAGCTTGGGGACAGGGCGCGGCCGGAATGAAAAACTGTTTTTT. The chain is built from TRBV5-1 and TRBJ1-4; 8 nucleotides match TRBD1. The germline V gene has CDR1 SGHRS and CDR2 YFSETQ. CDR3 size: 17 residues. After removal of 0 bases from V and 5 bases from J, the junction contained 9 bases not matched to a gene.

The V call is TRBV5-4, the J call TRBJ1-2; 9 nucleotides agree with TRBD1. Germline CDR1 reads SGHNT; CDR2 reads YYREEE (reference sequence). V lost 3 bases to trimming and J lost 6 bases; unmatched junction nucleotides: 9. The CDR3 is made up of 15 amino acids. CDR3 DNA sequence: TGTGCCAGCAGCTCTGGGCTGGACAGGGGAAATGGCTACACCTTC. This translates into CASSSGLDRGNGYTF.

The sample holds one count of this clone. The CDR3 DNA reads as TGTGCCAGCAGCTTAGCTCCTAGCGGGGCTTACAATGAGCAGTTCTTC. Translated, it gives CASSLAPSGAYNEQFF. The J gene is TRBJ2-1, the V gene TRBV7-6; TRBD2 agrees at 9 bases. From germline, CDR1 is SGHVS and CDR2 FNYEAQ. V gave up 0 bases and J gave up 4 bases; unmatched junction bases: 4. The CDR3 loop spans 16 amino acids.

The chain carries TRBV12-3 or TRBV12-4 and TRBJ1-1, with D unresolved. V lost 4 bases and J 4 bases, leaving 10 bases between the germline ends. This CDR3 spans 13 amino acids. This chain's CDR3 is CASSYDEGTEAFF. CDR3 sequence (DNA): TGTGCCAGCAGTTACGACGAGGGCACTGAAGCTTTCTTT.

The genes are TRBV19 and TRBJ1-1, with 7 nucleotides matching TRBD1. Trimming cost V 6 bases and J 1 base; bases outside gene matches: 11. Germline-derived CDR1 and CDR2 are LNHDA and SQIVND (reference sequence). CDR3 length: 16 amino acids. CDR3 loop: CASRAPSGTANTEAFF. The CDR3 DNA is TGTGCCAGTAGAGCTCCCTCCGGGACAGCGAACACTGAAGCTTTCTTT.

The chain recombines TRBV14 with TRBJ2-7, with 7 nucleotides matching TRBD2. Germline CDR1 is SGHDN and CDR2 is FVKESK. The CDR3 is 19 amino acids. Trimming cost V 3 bases and J 3 bases; bases outside gene matches: 20. The CDR3 loop reads CASSHRSTNRLAGYYEQYF. For the CDR3, the DNA is TGTGCCAGCAGCCACCGCTCTACAAACCGACTAGCAGGTTACTACGAGCAGTACTTC.

This clone was recorded only once. The CDR3 region has the DNA TGTGCCAGCCTACAGGGAGGGAACACTGAAGCTTTCTTT. Translation: CASLQGGNTEAFF. The V call is TRBV6-5, the J call TRBJ1-1; D might be TRBD1 (6 bases). Germline lookup yields CDR1 MNHEY and CDR2 SVGAGI. The V end was cut by 8 bases, the J end by 1 base, with 11 bases between. The CDR3 consists of 13 residues.

V and J are TRBV28 and TRBJ2-6, with D uncertain. The germline V and J ends were trimmed by 5 bases and 0 bases, with 8 bases remaining between them. The CDR3 is 15 residues long. Germline V gene data show CDR1 as MDHEN and CDR2 as SYDVKM. The CDR3 nucleotides are TGTGCCAGCAGTCCCCTGATCTCTGGGGCCAACGTCCTGACTTTC. It specifies CASSPLISGANVLTF.

The V gene is TRBV2, the J gene TRBJ2-7; 8 bases map to TRBD2. This CDR3 spans 15 amino acids. Germline V gene lookup returns CDR1 SNHLY and CDR2 FYNNEI. V gave up 2 bases and J gave up 2 bases; unmatched junction bases: 5. CDR3 nucleotide sequence: TGTGCCAGCAGTGAAAGGGTAGCGGGACCCTACGAGCAGTACTTC. It is translated as CASSERVAGPYEQYF.

This clone was recorded once. Other DNA sequences within the sample encode an identical CDR3. The genes are TRBV9 and TRBJ2-2; D gene uncertain. The CDR3 runs 12 residues. V gave up 4 bases and J gave up 4 bases, with 5 bases separating them. CDR1 SGDLS and CDR2 YYNGEE come from the germline V gene. The chain's CDR3 is CASSPGTGELFF. In DNA form, the CDR3 reads TGTGCCAGCAGCCCGGGCACCGGGGAGCTGTTTTTT.

This clone occurred a few times. V and J are TRBV11-2 and TRBJ2-5; the D is unclear. Germline V gives CDR1 SGHAT, CDR2 FQNNGV. The V end was cut by 0 bases, the J end by 7 bases, with 9 bases between. The CDR3 contains 13 residues. CDR3 DNA: TGTGCCAGCAGCTTAGACGCCCTAAGGACCCAGTACTTC. This gives the protein CASSLDALRTQYF.

The chain carries TRBV7-9 and TRBJ2-1, with 7 bases fitting TRBD2. The V segment lost 3 bases and the J segment 0 bases; nucleotides outside the gene matches: 2. Germline values: CDR1 SEHNR, CDR2 FQNEAQ (reference sequence). The CDR3 contains 15 residues. The CDR3 DNA sequence: TGTGCCAGCAGCTTTCAGCGGGGCTCCTACAATGAGCAGTTCTTC. As protein: CASSFQRGSYNEQFF.

V and J are TRBV5-6 and TRBJ1-5; D call uncertain. V was pared by 3 bases and J by 3 bases, with 7 bases between. Germline loops: CDR1 SGHDT, CDR2 YYEEEE. The CDR3 runs 13 residues. This CDR3 reads CASSSDLNQPQHF. In DNA, the CDR3 is TGTGCCAGCAGCTCGGACCTCAATCAGCCCCAGCATTTT. The whole variable domain, remainder taken from reference TRBV5-6 and TRBJ1-5, is DAGVTQSPTHLIKTRGQQVTLRCSPKSGHDTVSWYQQALGQGPQFIFQYYEEEERQRGNFPDRFSGHQFPNYSSELNVNALLLGDSALYLCASSSDLNQPQHFGDGTRLSIL.

CDR3 nucleotide sequence: TGTGCCAGTAGCCCTCTAGCGGGAGCTACCAATGAGCAGTTCTTC. Amino acid sequence: CASSPLAGATNEQFF. The chain couples TRBV19 to TRBJ2-1; 10 positions match TRBD2. The CDR3 loop spans 15 amino acids. Unmatched junction bases numbered 8, after V lost 6 bases and J lost 6 bases. Germline loops: CDR1 LNHDA, CDR2 SQIVND (reference sequence).